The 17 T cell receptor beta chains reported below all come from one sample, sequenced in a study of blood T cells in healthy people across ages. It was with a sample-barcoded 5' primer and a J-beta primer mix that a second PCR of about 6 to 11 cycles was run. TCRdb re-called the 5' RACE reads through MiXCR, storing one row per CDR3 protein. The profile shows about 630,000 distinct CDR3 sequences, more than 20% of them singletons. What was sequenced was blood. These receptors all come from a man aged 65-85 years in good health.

The CDR3 protein is CASSLEAGVNEQFF. CDR3 in DNA: TGCGCCAGCAGCTTGGAAGCGGGAGTTAATGAGCAGTTCTTC. The genes are TRBV5-1 and TRBJ2-1; 8 bases match TRBD2. V was pared by 0 bases and J by 7 bases, with 3 bases of the junction left unmatched. There are 14 residues in the CDR3. The germline gives CDR1 SGHRS, CDR2 YFSETQ.

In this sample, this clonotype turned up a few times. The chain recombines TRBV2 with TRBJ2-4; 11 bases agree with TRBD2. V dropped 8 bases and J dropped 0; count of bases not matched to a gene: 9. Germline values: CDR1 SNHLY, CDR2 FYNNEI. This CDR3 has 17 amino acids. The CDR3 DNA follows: TGTGCCAGCCAACCGGGACTAGCGGTACTAGCCAAAAACATTCAGTACTTC. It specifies CASQPGLAVLAKNIQYF.

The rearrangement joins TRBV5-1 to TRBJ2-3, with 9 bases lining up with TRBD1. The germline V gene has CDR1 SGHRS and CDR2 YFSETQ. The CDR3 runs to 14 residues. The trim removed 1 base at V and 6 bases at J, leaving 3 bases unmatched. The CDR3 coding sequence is TGCGCCAGCAGCTTGATGACAGGGGGTGATACGCAGTATTTT. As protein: CASSLMTGGDTQYF.

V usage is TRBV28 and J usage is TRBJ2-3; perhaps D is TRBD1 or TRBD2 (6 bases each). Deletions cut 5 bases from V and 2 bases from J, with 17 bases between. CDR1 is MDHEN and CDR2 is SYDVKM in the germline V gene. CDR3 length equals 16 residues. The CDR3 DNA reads TGTGCCAGCAGTGACCCAAGGGGGGAAAACACAGATACGCAGTATTTT. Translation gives CASSDPRGENTDTQYF.

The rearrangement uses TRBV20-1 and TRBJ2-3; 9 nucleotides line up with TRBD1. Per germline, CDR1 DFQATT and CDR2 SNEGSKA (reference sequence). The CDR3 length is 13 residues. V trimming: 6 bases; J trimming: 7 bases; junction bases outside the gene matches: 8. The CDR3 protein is CSANRDRDHTQYF. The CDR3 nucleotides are TGCAGTGCCAACCGGGACAGGGACCATACGCAGTATTTT.

CDR3: CASSLAGSLFSYEQYF. CDR3 coding DNA: TGCGCCAGCAGCTTGGCGGGCAGCCTCTTCTCCTACGAGCAGTACTTC. V and J are TRBV5-1 and TRBJ2-7; D is unresolved. This CDR3 has 16 residues. V was clipped by 0 bases and J by 0 bases, with 13 bases between them. Germline V gene lookup returns CDR1 SGHRS and CDR2 YFSETQ.

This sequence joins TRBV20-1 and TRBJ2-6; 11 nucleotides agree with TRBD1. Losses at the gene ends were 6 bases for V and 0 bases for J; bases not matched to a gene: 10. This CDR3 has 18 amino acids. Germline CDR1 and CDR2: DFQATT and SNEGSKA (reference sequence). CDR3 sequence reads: CSAPGQGDALSGANVLTF. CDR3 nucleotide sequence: TGCAGTGCACCGGGACAGGGGGATGCCCTCTCTGGGGCCAACGTCCTGACTTTC.

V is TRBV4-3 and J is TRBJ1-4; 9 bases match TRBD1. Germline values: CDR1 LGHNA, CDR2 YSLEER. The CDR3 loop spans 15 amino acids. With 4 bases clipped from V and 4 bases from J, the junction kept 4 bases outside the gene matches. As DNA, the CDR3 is TGCGCCAGCAGCCGGGACAGGGCGGTTAATGAAAAACTGTTTTTT. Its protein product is CASSRDRAVNEKLFF.

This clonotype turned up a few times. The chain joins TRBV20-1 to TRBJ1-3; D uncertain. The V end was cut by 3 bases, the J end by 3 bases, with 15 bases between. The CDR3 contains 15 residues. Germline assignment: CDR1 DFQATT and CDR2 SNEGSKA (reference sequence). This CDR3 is CSARPRDWGGNTIYF. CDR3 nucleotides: TGCAGTGCTAGGCCGAGGGATTGGGGTGGAAACACCATATATTTT.

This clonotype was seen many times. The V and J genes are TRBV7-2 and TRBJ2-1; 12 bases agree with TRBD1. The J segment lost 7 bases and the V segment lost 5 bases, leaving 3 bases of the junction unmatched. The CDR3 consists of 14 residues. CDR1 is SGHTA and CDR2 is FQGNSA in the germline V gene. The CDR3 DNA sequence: TGTGCCAGCAGCGCGGGACAGGGGGCGAATGAGCAGTTCTTC. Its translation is CASSAGQGANEQFF.

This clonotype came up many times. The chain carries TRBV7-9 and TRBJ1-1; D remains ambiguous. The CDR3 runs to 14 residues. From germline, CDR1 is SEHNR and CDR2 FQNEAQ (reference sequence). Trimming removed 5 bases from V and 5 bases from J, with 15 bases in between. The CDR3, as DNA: TGTGCCAGCAGCATTGACCCCGGTGGAACTGAAGCTTTCTTT. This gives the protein CASSIDPGGTEAFF. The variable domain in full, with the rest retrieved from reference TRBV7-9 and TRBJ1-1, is DTGVSQNPRHKITKRGQNVTFRCDPISEHNRLYWYRQTLGQGPEFLTYFQNEAQLEKSRLLSDRFSAERPKGSFSTLEIQRTEQGDSAMYLCASSIDPGGTEAFFGQGTRLTVV.

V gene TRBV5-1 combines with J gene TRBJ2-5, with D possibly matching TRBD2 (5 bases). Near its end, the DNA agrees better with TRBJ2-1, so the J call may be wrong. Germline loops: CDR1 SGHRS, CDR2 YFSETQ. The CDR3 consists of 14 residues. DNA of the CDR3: TGCGCCAGCACCCCGGGATTGGGTTACAATGAGCAGTTCTTC. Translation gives CASTPGLGYNEQFF.

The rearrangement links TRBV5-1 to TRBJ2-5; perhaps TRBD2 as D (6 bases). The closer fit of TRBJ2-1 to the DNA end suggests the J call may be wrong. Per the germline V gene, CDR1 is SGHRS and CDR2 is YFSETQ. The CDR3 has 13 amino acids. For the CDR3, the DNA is TGCGCCAGCAGCTTGGGGACTAAGGTTGAGCAGTTCTTC. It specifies CASSLGTKVEQFF.

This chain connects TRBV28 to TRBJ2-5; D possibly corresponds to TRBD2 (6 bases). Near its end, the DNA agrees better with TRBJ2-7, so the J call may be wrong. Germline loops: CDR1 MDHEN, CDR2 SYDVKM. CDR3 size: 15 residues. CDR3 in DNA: TGTGCCAGCAGCGTACTAGCTCGAGTGTACTACGAGCAGTACTTC. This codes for CASSVLARVYYEQYF.

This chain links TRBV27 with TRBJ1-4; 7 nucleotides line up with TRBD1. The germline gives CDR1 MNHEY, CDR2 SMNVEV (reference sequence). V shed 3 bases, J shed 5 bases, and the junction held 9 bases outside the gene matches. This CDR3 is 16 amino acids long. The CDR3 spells CASSLSRGSINEKLFF. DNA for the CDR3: TGTGCCAGCAGTTTGAGCAGGGGGTCCATCAATGAAAAACTGTTTTTT.

CDR3 nucleotides: TGCGCCAGCAGCTTGACAGGGGTGTGGGAGACCCAGTACTTC. The encoded protein is CASSLTGVWETQYF. V is TRBV5-1 and J is TRBJ2-5, with TRBD1 matching over 7 bases. Germline CDR1 reads SGHRS; CDR2 reads YFSETQ. The V and J ends lost 1 base and 5 bases, in that order; junction bases with no gene match: 5. CDR3 size: 14 residues.

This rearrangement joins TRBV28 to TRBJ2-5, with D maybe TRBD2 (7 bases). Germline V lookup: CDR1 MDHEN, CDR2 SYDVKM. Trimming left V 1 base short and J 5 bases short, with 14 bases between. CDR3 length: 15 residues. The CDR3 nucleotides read TGTGCCAGCAGTTTATTGGCGGGGGCGCGGGAGACCCAGTACTTC. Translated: CASSLLAGARETQYF.